The T cell receptor (beta chain) under discussion was sequenced for a study of blood T cell repertoires in COVID-19. Profiled with immunoSEQ multiplex PCR; TCRdb holds only in-frame clones, not every one. This sample yields 300,000 or so clones, of which around 86% are seen a single time; about 4% belongs to the top ten. The sequencing input was PBMCs or T cells enriched from blood (not recorded which). The sequence was obtained from a woman between 40 and 50 years old with acute COVID-19.

The CDR3 reads CASSHLSAGGGAPPFF. DNA of the CDR3: TGTGCCAGCAGCCATCTCTCCGCTGGCGGGGGGGCTCCTCCGTTCTTC. This chain connects TRBV14 to TRBJ2-1; 9 nucleotides align to TRBD2. The V gene end was trimmed by 3 bases and the J gene end by 15 bases; junction bases not matched to a gene: 18. This CDR3 comprises 16 residues. Germline values: CDR1 SGHDN, CDR2 FVKESK.